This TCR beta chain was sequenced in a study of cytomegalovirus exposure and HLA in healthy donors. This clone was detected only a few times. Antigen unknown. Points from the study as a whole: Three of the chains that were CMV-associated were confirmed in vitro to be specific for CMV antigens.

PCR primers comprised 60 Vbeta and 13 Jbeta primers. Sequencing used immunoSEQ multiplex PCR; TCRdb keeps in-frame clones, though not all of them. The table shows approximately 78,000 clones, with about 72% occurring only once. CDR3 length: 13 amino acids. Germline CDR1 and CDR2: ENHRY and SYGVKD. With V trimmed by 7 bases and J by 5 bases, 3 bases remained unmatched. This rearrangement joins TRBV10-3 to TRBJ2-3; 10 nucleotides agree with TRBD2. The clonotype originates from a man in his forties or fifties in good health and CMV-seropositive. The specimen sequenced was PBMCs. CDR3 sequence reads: CAIKGTSEDTQYF. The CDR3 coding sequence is TGTGCCATCAAAGGGACTAGCGAAGATACGCAGTATTTT.